This T cell receptor beta chain was profiled in a study of cytomegalovirus exposure and HLA in healthy donors. Study-wide background: Genetic ancestry analysis placed over 65% of the 300 to 400 donors that were genotyped in the Caucasian-associated cluster.

Findings and limits, study-wide: Analysis was carried out at a later point, and it linked a missense DCLRE1C variant to TCR beta V- and J-gene trimming.

Notes on this clone: Its specificity is unknown.

60 Vbeta and 13 Jbeta primers were used in PCR. Clones were sequenced by immunoSEQ multiplex PCR, and TCRdb holds only the in-frame ones, with some missing. The repertoire consists of around 100,000 clones, with 73% occurring once and the leading ten covering roughly 4%. Nominal health characterized the donors when sampled, though unrecorded immune exposures were likely. Losses at the gene ends were 2 bases for V and 7 bases for J; bases not matched to a gene: 9. The length of the CDR3 is 15 residues. Germline V gene lookup returns CDR1 SGHAT and CDR2 FQNNGV. The TCR comes from a man aged 35-49 years in good health and CMV-seronegative. The chain couples TRBV11-2 to TRBJ1-2; 8 bases match TRBD1. Sequencing was carried out using PBMCs. The CDR3 DNA follows: TGTGCCAGCAGCTTACCAGACAGGGGATTAAGTGGCTACACCTTC. Translation gives CASSLPDRGLSGYTF.